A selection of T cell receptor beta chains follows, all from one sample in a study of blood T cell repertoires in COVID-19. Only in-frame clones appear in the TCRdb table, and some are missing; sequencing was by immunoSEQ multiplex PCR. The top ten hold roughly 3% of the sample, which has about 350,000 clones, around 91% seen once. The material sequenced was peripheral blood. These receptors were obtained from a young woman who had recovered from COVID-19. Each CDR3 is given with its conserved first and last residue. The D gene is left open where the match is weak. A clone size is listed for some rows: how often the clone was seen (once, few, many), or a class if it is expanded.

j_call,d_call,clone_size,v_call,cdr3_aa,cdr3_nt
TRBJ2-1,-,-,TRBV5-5,CASSIDPPGSYNEQFF,TGTGCCAGCAGCATAGACCCCCCGGGATCGTACAATGAGCAGTTCTTC
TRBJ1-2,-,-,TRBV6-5,CASLRGIGYGYTF,TGTGCCAGCCTGCGGGGCATCGGCTATGGCTACACCTTC
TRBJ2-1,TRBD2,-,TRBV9,CASSPAGGKYNEQFF,TGTGCCAGCAGCCCAGCGGGAGGGAAGTACAATGAGCAGTTCTTC
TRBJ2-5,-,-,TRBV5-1,CASSINTGFEETQYF,TGCGCCAGCAGCATTAACACAGGGTTTGAGGAGACCCAGTACTTC
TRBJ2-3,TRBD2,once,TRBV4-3,CASSRRLAGVDTDTQYF,TGCGCCAGCAGCCGGAGACTAGCGGGAGTAGATACAGATACGCAGTATTTT
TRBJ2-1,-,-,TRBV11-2,CASSPRGRVDEQFF,TGTGCCAGCAGCCCTAGGGGCCGTGTCGATGAGCAGTTCTTC
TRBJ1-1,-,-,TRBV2,CASRPQGNTEAFF,TGTGCCAGCAGACCCCAGGGGAACACTGAAGCTTTCTTT
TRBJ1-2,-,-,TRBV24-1,CATSPEVGGYTF,TGTGCCACCAGCCCAGAGGTCGGAGGCTACACCTTC
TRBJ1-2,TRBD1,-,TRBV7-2,CASSSDRGYGYTF,TGTGCCAGCAGCTCGGACAGGGGCTATGGCTACACCTTC
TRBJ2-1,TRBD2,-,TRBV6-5,CASSSSTSGLNEQFF,TGTGCCAGCAGTTCCTCGACTAGCGGACTCAATGAGCAGTTCTTC
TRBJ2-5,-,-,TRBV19,CASSIAGVRETQYF,TGTGCCAGTAGTATAGCAGGGGTTAGAGAGACCCAGTACTTC
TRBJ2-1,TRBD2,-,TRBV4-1,CASSEHPREGLRNEQFF,TGCGCCAGCAGCGAACACCCTCGGGAGGGCCTTAGGAATGAGCAGTTCTTC
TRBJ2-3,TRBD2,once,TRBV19,CASRRTSGTDTQYF,TGTGCCAGTAGGAGGACTAGCGGCACAGATACGCAGTATTTT
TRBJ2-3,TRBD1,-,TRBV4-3,CASSLTGTGGGTDTQYF,TGCGCCAGCAGCCTAACCGGGACAGGGGGGGGCACAGATACGCAGTATTTT
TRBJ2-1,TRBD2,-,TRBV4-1,CASSMGLAVLSEQFF,TGCGCCAGCAGCATGGGACTAGCGGTACTAAGTGAGCAGTTCTTC
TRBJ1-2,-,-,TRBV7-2,CATGPGDYGYTF,TGTGCCACGGGTCCAGGGGACTATGGCTACACCTTC
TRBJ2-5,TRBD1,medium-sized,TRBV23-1,CASNRQGPQQETQYF,TGCGCCAGCAACCGACAGGGCCCACAACAAGAGACCCAGTACTTC
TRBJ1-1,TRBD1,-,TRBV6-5,CASRPRQGQNTEAFF,TGTGCCAGCAGACCGAGACAGGGTCAGAACACTGAAGCTTTCTTT
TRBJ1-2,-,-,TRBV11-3,CASSQGLGGYTF,TGTGCCAGCAGCCAGGGCTTAGGGGGCTACACCTTC
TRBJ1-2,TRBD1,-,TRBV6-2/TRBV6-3,CASSWGQTYGYTF,TGTGCCAGCAGTTGGGGACAGACCTATGGCTACACCTTC
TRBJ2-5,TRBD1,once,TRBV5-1,CASTGQAGETQYF,TGCGCCAGCACGGGACAGGCAGGGGAGACCCAGTACTTC
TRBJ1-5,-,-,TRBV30,CAWSEGWGSGNQPQHF,TGTGCCTGGAGTGAAGGGTGGGGTTCGGGGAATCAGCCCCAGCATTTT
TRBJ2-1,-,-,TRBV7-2,CASSLTYRALNEQFF,TGTGCCAGCAGCCTAACCTATAGAGCCCTCAATGAGCAGTTCTTC
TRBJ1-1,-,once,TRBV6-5,CASSYRGRGPEAFF,TGTGCCAGCAGTTATCGGGGGAGGGGACCTGAAGCTTTCTTT
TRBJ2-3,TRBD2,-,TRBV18,CASSPLPSGTSTDTQYF,TGTGCCAGCTCACCCCTTCCTAGCGGTACTAGCACAGATACGCAGTATTTT
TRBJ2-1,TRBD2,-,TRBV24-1,CATSRTSGINEQFF,TGTGCCACCAGTCGGACTAGCGGAATCAATGAGCAGTTCTTC
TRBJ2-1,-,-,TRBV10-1,CASSPGLAYNEQFF,TGCGCCAGCAGCCCGGGACTCGCCTACAATGAGCAGTTCTTC
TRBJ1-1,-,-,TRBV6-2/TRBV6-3,CASSMSVLLAFF,TGTGCCAGCAGTATGTCAGTTTTGTTGGCTTTCTTT
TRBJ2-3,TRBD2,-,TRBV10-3,CAIRTSGSRTDTQYF,TGTGCCATCAGGACTAGCGGGAGTCGCACAGATACGCAGTATTTT
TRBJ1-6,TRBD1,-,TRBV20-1,CSASDRVLYNSPLHF,TGCAGTGCTAGTGACAGGGTGCTCTATAATTCACCCCTCCACTTT
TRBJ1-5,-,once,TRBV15,CATSRDRGQPQHF,TGTGCCACCAGCAGAGATCGGGGGCAGCCCCAGCATTTT
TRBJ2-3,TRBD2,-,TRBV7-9,CASSLSDSGASTDTQYF,TGTGCCAGCAGCTTATCCGATAGCGGGGCTAGCACAGATACGCAGTATTTT
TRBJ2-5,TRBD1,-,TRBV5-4,CASSSADRAETQYF,TGTGCCAGCAGCTCAGCCGACAGGGCTGAGACCCAGTACTTC
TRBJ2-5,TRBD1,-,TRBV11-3,CASSAYRGAETQYF,TGTGCCAGCAGCGCGTACAGGGGCGCGGAGACCCAGTACTTC
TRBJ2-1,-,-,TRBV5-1,CASSLDRYNEQFF,TGCGCCAGCAGCTTGGACAGATACAATGAGCAGTTCTTC
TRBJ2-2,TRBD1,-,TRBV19,CATRDRGERDGELFF,TGTGCCACCAGGGACAGGGGCGAAAGGGACGGGGAGCTGTTTTTT
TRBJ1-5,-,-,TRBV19,CASRSGDQPQHF,TGTGCCAGTAGATCGGGGGATCAGCCCCAGCATTTT
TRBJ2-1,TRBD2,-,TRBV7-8,CASRRREGIYEQFF,TGTGCCAGCAGAAGGCGGGAGGGCATCTATGAGCAGTTCTTC
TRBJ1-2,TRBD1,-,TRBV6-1,CASSDGQGVFGYGYTF,TGTGCCAGCAGTGACGGGCAGGGGGTTTTCGGGTATGGCTACACCTTC
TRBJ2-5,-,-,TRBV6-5,CASGDRLETQYF,TGTGCCAGCGGCGACAGGTTAGAGACCCAGTACTTC
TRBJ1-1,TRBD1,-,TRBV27,CASSLRGRTEAFF,TGTGCCAGCAGTTTGAGGGGGCGCACTGAAGCTTTCTTT
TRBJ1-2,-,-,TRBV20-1,CSASYRVDYGYTF,TGCAGTGCCAGTTACAGGGTTGACTATGGCTACACCTTC
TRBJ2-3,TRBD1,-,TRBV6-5,CASSYSTGFGTDTQYF,TGTGCCAGCAGTTACTCGACAGGGTTTGGGACAGATACGCAGTATTTT
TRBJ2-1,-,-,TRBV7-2,CASSLAIGRNEQFF,TGTGCCAGCAGCTTAGCGATTGGGAGAAATGAGCAGTTCTTC
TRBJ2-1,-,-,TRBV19,CASSSRDRMYNEQFF,TGTGCCAGTAGTTCCAGGGATAGGATGTACAATGAGCAGTTCTTC
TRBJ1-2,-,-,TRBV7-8,CASSSQGTAYGYTF,TGTGCCAGCAGCTCACAGGGCACGGCGTATGGCTACACCTTC
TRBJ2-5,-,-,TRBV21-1,CASSYTQYF,TGTGCCAGCAGTTATACCCAGTACTTC
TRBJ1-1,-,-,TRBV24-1,CATSEGSFSEAFF,TGTGCCACCAGTGAGGGCAGTTTCTCTGAAGCTTTCTTT
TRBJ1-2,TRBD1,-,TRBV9,CASSPTDRRNYGYTF,TGTGCCAGCAGCCCGACGGACAGGAGAAACTATGGCTACACCTTC
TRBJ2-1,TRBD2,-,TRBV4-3,CASSQGGLAGFHEQFF,TGCGCCAGCAGCCAAGGGGGACTAGCGGGATTCCATGAGCAGTTCTTC
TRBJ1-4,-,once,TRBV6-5,CASSPGSEKLFF,TGTGCCAGCAGTCCCGGGAGTGAAAAACTGTTTTTT
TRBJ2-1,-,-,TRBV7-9,CASSFSGQHNEQFF,TGTGCCAGCAGCTTTTCAGGACAACACAATGAGCAGTTCTTC
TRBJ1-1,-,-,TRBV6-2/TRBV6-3,CASSYKSRNTEAFF,TGTGCCAGCAGTTACAAGTCCAGGAACACTGAAGCTTTCTTT
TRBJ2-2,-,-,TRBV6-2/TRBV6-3,CASSYVASVPEVTGELFF,TGTGCCAGCAGTTACGTAGCTTCCGTCCCGGAGGTCACCGGGGAGCTGTTTTTT
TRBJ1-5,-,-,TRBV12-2,CASRLPRDRAYSNQPQHF,TGTGCAAGTCGCTTACCCCGGGACAGGGCCTATAGCAATCAGCCCCAGCATTTT
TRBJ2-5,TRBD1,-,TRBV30,CAWSGKGAGTQYF,TGTGCCTGGAGTGGTAAGGGGGCTGGGACCCAGTACTTC
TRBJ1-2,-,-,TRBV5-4,CASSLVQGTYGYTF,TGTGCCAGCAGCTTGGTACAGGGAACCTATGGCTACACCTTC
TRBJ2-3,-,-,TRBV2,CASSNEGFSTDTQYF,TGTGCCAGCTCCAATGAGGGCTTCAGCACAGATACGCAGTATTTT
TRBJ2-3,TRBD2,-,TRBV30,CAWSVAGGWDTQYF,TGTGCCTGGAGTGTTGCGGGAGGGTGGGATACGCAGTATTTT